Presented here are 25 T cell receptor beta chains from one specimen sequenced in a study of Ad26.COV2.S vaccination and SARS-CoV-2 variants. As for treatment: some 20 received Ad26.COV2.S at low or high dose, single or two shots; 5 received placebo; per-sample allocation not given. All samples were drawn on day 63, counting from the first vaccine or placebo injection. Repertoires were generated with immunoSEQ multiplex PCR, while TCRdb's copy carries only in-frame clones and drops some. The sample has 440,000 or so clones, approximately 92% seen once. Sequenced material: peripheral blood, taken in a trial of Ad26.COV2.S vaccine versus placebo. These TCRs come from a person aged 18-60 years who received the Ad26.COV2.S COVID-19 vaccine or a placebo.

This chain joins TRBV2 and TRBJ2-5, with 12 nucleotides matching TRBD2. The CDR3 is 16 residues long. Germline CDR1 reads SNHLY; CDR2 reads FYNNEI. V shed 3 bases, J shed 5 bases, and the junction held 7 bases outside the gene matches. This chain's CDR3 is CASSDRLAGGLETQYF. The CDR3 DNA is TGTGCCAGCAGTGACAGGCTAGCGGGGGGGCTGGAGACCCAGTACTTC.

The rearrangement joins TRBV11-2 to TRBJ2-3; 11 bases match TRBD2. With 4 bases clipped from V and 2 bases from J, the junction kept 5 bases outside the gene matches. From germline, CDR1 is SGHAT and CDR2 FQNNGV. This CDR3 region has 16 residues. The CDR3 nucleotides are TGTGCCAGCAGCTGGACTAGCGGGTACCCCACAGATACGCAGTATTTT. This sequence encodes CASSWTSGYPTDTQYF.

The rearrangement uses TRBV4-3 and TRBJ1-2; 7 bases match TRBD1. The CDR3 is made up of 16 amino acids. With V trimmed by 1 base and J by 2 bases, 7 bases remained unmatched. Germline lookup yields CDR1 LGHNA and CDR2 YSLEER. CDR3 nucleotide sequence: TGCGCCAGCAGCCAAGTGGGGAGGGGGCAGAACTATGGCTACACCTTC. Protein sequence: CASSQVGRGQNYGYTF.

The chain couples TRBV20-1 to TRBJ2-7; unclear D gene. The V and J ends lost 1 base and 6 bases respectively, with 4 bases between them. CDR1 and CDR2 (germline): DFQATT, SNEGSKA (reference sequence). This CDR3 is 10 amino acids long. CDR3 DNA: TGCAGTGCTAGAGTCGGCGAGCAGTACTTC. It is translated as CSARVGEQYF.

This chain joins TRBV7-9 and TRBJ2-7; a possible D gene is TRBD1 (6 bases). The length of the CDR3 is 13 residues. The germline V gene encodes CDR1 SEHNR and CDR2 FQNEAQ (reference sequence). Trimming removed 4 bases from V and 3 bases from J, with 10 bases in between. In DNA form, the CDR3 reads TGTGCCAGCAGCTCCGGACAGAGCTACGAGCAGTACTTC. It translates to CASSSGQSYEQYF. Drawing the rest from reference TRBV7-9 and TRBJ2-7, the complete variable domain is DTGVSQNPRHKITKRGQNVTFRCDPISEHNRLYWYRQTLGQGPEFLTYFQNEAQLEKSRLLSDRFSAERPKGSFSTLEIQRTEQGDSAMYLCASSSGQSYEQYFGPGTRLTVT.

The rearrangement uses TRBV7-8 and TRBJ2-7; perhaps TRBD1 as D (8 bases). Between the trimmed V and J ends, which lost 1 base and 7 bases, there was a span of 11 bases. Germline loops: CDR1 SGHVS, CDR2 FQNEAQ. The CDR3 consists of 13 residues. The DNA of the CDR3 is TGTGCCAGCAGCTTAGTACAGGGGGGGGAGCAGTACTTC. Translation gives CASSLVQGGEQYF.

The DNA for the CDR3 is TGTGCCAGCAGCTTTATAGGGGACCGCACAGATACGCAGTATTTT. Translated, it gives CASSFIGDRTDTQYF. V is TRBV7-9 and J is TRBJ2-3; D is possibly TRBD1 or TRBD2 (5 bases each). V was clipped by 3 bases and J by 1 base, with 11 bases between them. Germline V gene sequence: CDR1 SEHNR, CDR2 FQNEAQ (reference sequence). This CDR3 comprises 15 residues.

The rearrangement links TRBV2 to TRBJ2-7, with 11 nucleotides matching TRBD1. The CDR3 extends over 15 amino acids. J lost 5 bases, V lost 3 bases, and 6 bases had no gene match. Germline V gives CDR1 SNHLY, CDR2 FYNNEI. CDR3 nucleotide sequence: TGTGCCAGCAGTGACGGGACAGGGGGGTCGGACGAGCAGTACTTC. Protein sequence: CASSDGTGGSDEQYF.

This rearrangement joins TRBV19 to TRBJ1-5, with D unclear. The CDR3 extends over 17 amino acids. Germline assignment: CDR1 LNHDA and CDR2 SQIVND (reference sequence). The germline V and J ends were trimmed by 3 bases and 0 bases, with 15 bases remaining between them. The CDR3, as DNA: TGTGCCAGTAGTATTCGGTTTTCGGCGGCTAGCAATCAGCCCCAGCATTTT. The encoded protein is CASSIRFSAASNQPQHF.

The chain links TRBV7-8 to TRBJ1-6; D may be TRBD1 (5 bases). With 1 base removed from V and 10 bases from J, the gap between germline ends came to 17 bases. This CDR3 has 16 amino acids. Germline CDR1 reads SGHVS; CDR2 reads FQNEAQ. This CDR3 is CASSLVRGGLWSPLHF. DNA for the CDR3: TGTGCCAGCAGCTTAGTACGGGGCGGATTATGGTCACCCCTCCACTTT.

The V gene is TRBV7-2, the J gene TRBJ2-1; D may match TRBD1 or TRBD2 (5 bases each). CDR3 length: 15 amino acids. The germline V and J ends were trimmed by 5 bases and 5 bases, with 16 bases remaining between them. Germline CDR1 is SGHTA and CDR2 is FQGNSA. This CDR3 is CASSRLGVTNNEQFF. CDR3 DNA sequence: TGTGCCAGCAGCCGCCTGGGGGTTACTAACAATGAGCAGTTCTTC.

The V and J genes are TRBV5-1 and TRBJ2-1, with D perhaps matching TRBD1 (5 bases). Germline V gene lookup returns CDR1 SGHRS and CDR2 YFSETQ. With 5 bases removed from V and 12 bases from J, the gap between germline ends came to 18 bases. The CDR3 is 13 residues long. CDR3 DNA: TGCGCCAGCAGGGCGACAGAATATGAGTGGCAGTTCTTC. Encoded protein: CASRATEYEWQFF.

The rearrangement links TRBV4-3 to TRBJ2-5, with D possibly TRBD1 on 5 matching bases. Germline V gene lookup returns CDR1 LGHNA and CDR2 YSLEER. The CDR3 contains 15 residues. Trimming left V 0 bases short and J 5 bases short, with 13 bases between. CDR3 nucleotides: TGCGCCAGCAGCCAAGACGTAAGGGGTTTGGAGACCCAGTACTTC. Encoded protein: CASSQDVRGLETQYF.

This clone was seen a few times. V usage is TRBV18 and J usage is TRBJ2-7; 8 nucleotides agree with TRBD1. CDR3 length: 15 residues. Trimming removed 3 bases from V and 5 bases from J; junction bases left unmatched: 9. CDR1 is KGHSH, CDR2 LQKENI, per germline. The CDR3: CASSPTQQGDHEQYF. In DNA, the CDR3 is TGTGCCAGCTCACCTACTCAACAGGGGGACCACGAGCAGTACTTC. The whole variable domain, remainder taken from reference TRBV18 and TRBJ2-7, is NAGVMQNPRHLVRRRGQEARLRCSPMKGHSHVYWYRQLPEEGLKFMVYLQKENIIDESGMPKERFSAEFPKEGPSILRIQQVVRGDSAAYFCASSPTQQGDHEQYFGPGTRLTVT.

In this sample, this clone turned up once. Distinct nucleotide sequences in the sample also encode this CDR3. This chain connects TRBV30 to TRBJ2-4, with D possibly matching TRBD1 (6 bases). Trimming stripped 3 bases from V and 0 bases from J, with 21 bases between. The CDR3 extends over 18 amino acids. CDR1 GTSNPN and CDR2 SVGIG come from the germline V gene (reference sequence). In nucleotides, the CDR3 is TGTGCCTGGAGGGCCAGGGGAACGCTCGAACTAGCCAAAAACATTCAGTACTTC. Protein: CAWRARGTLELAKNIQYF.

The genes are TRBV6-5 and TRBJ1-5; no clear D gene. Germline V gives CDR1 MNHEY, CDR2 SVGAGI. CDR3 length: 15 amino acids. V shed 7 bases and J shed 2 bases, with 15 bases lying between them. For the CDR3, the DNA is TGTGCCAGCATAGGGCCGCTTCGTGGCAATCAGCCCCAGCATTTT. As protein: CASIGPLRGNQPQHF.

The rearrangement uses TRBV9 and TRBJ1-2, with a weak D call TRBD1 (6 bases). The germline CDR1 and CDR2 sequences are SGDLS and YYNGEE. This CDR3 is built from 15 residues. The germline V and J ends were trimmed by 3 bases and 5 bases, with 17 bases remaining between them. The CDR3 region is CASSGWTAGPYGYTF. The CDR3 DNA follows: TGTGCCAGCAGCGGATGGACAGCTGGGCCATATGGCTACACCTTC.

In its sample, this clone was seen once. J is TRBJ2-2 and V is TRBV11-2, with TRBD2 identical over 8 bases. Germline values: CDR1 SGHAT, CDR2 FQNNGV. The V gene end was trimmed by 3 bases and the J gene end by 4 bases; junction bases not matched to a gene: 1. This CDR3 region has 14 residues. CDR3 DNA sequence: TGTGCCAGCAGCTTCCGGGGGGGCACCGGGGAGCTGTTTTTT. Residues: CASSFRGGTGELFF. Looking up the rest from reference TRBV11-2 and TRBJ2-2 gives the full variable domain: EAGVAQSPRYKIIEKRQSVAFWCNPISGHATLYWYQQILGQGPKLLIQFQNNGVVDDSQLPKDRFSAERLKGVDSTLKIQPAKLEDSAVYLCASSFRGGTGELFFGEGSRLTVL.

The chain combines TRBV20-1 with TRBJ2-5, with D hard to call. The CDR3 has 11 residues. Germline V gene data show CDR1 as DFQATT and CDR2 as SNEGSKA (reference sequence). V lost 1 base and J lost 9, with 9 bases in between. CDR3 coding DNA: TGCAGTGCTAGAGGATTACGGGCCCAGTACTTC. Translation gives CSARGLRAQYF.

DNA of the CDR3: TGCGCCAGCAGCCATGGGGGGGGATACAATGAGCAGTTCTTC. Translating gives CASSHGGGYNEQFF. The rearrangement joins TRBV4-3 to TRBJ2-1; 7 nucleotides line up with TRBD2. This CDR3 spans 14 amino acids. Trimming removed 3 bases from V and 4 bases from J; junction bases left unmatched: 3. Germline V gene sequence: CDR1 LGHNA, CDR2 YSLEER.

V is TRBV9 and J is TRBJ2-7; no reliable D call. The CDR3 extends over 14 amino acids. From germline, CDR1 is SGDLS and CDR2 YYNGEE. V lost 2 bases and J 4 bases, leaving 13 bases between the germline ends. DNA of the CDR3: TGTGCCAGCAGCGTCTCCCTTTTTGATTACGAGCAGTACTTC. This sequence encodes CASSVSLFDYEQYF.

Turning to this clone: The germline gene is not matched at one end of the junction; a read error may be the cause. The rearrangement links TRBV2 to TRBJ2-7, with 10 bases identical to TRBD2. CDR1 and CDR2 (germline): SNHLY, FYNNEI. There are 14 residues in the CDR3. CDR3 amino acids: CASSEAGGVYEQYF. CDR3 in DNA: TGTGCCAGCAGCGAAGCGGGGGGGGTCTACGAGCAGTACTTC.

The V gene is TRBV28, the J gene TRBJ2-7, with D perhaps matching TRBD1 (6 bases). Trimming took off 8 bases at V and 0 bases at J, with 11 bases between the two ends. The V gene's germline CDR1 is MDHEN and CDR2 SYDVKM. This CDR3 has 13 residues. CDR3 protein: CASRRTASYEQYF. CDR3 bases: TGTGCCAGCCGCCGGACAGCCTCCTACGAGCAGTACTTC.

The sample holds one count of this clone. The chain recombines TRBV9 with TRBJ2-7, with 10 bases that match TRBD2. Trimming cost V 5 bases and J 0 bases; bases outside gene matches: 8. The germline gives CDR1 SGDLS, CDR2 YYNGEE. The CDR3 spans 16 residues. The CDR3 DNA follows: TGTGCCAGCAGTCCTTATAGCGGGGGGCTCTCCTACGAGCAGTACTTC. Encoded protein: CASSPYSGGLSYEQYF.

The V call is TRBV3-1 (or the pseudogene TRBV3-2), the J call TRBJ2-5; 9 positions agree with TRBD2. This CDR3 comprises 17 residues. Germline V lookup: CDR1 LGHDT, CDR2 YNNKEL (reference sequence). V was clipped by 0 bases and J by 4 bases; unmatched bases: 9. In nucleotides, the CDR3 is TGTGCCAGCAGCCAAGATTTTGGGCGGGGGGGCGGAGAGACCCAGTACTTC. Amino acids: CASSQDFGRGGGETQYF.